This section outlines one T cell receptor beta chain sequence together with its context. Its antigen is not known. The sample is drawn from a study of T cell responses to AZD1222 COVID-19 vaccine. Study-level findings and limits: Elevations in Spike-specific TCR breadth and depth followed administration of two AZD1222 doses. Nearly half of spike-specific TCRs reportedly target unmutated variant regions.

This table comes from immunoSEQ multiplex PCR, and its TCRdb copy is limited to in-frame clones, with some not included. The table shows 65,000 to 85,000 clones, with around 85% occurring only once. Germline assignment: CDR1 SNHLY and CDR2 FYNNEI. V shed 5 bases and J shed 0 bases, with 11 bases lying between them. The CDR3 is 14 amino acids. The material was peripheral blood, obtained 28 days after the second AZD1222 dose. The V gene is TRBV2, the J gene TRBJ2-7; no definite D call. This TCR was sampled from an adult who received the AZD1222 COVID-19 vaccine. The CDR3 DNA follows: TGTGCCAGCAGTTCAAGACTGGCCTCCTACGAGCAGTACTTC. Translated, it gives CASSSRLASYEQYF.